This note documents a single T cell receptor beta chain sequence. Antigen: not known. From germline, CDR1 is GTSNPN and CDR2 SVGIG (reference sequence). The CDR3 is made up of 15 amino acids. The V end was cut by 0 bases, the J end by 5 bases, with 13 bases between. This sample was taken from a study of shared clonotypes between healthy human individuals. Study outcomes and limitations: Only blood samples were collected, and tissue repertoires likely differ. Some clonotypes were shared by all four sorted-subset donors, while others were not shared. The non-shared ones had lower generation probabilities than the shared ones.

The method was immunoSEQ multiplex PCR; TCRdb's version includes in-frame clones alone and lacks a portion of them. Found here are about 2.5 million clones, approximately 90% of them singletons; the top ten hold 0.37%. The chain combines TRBV30 with TRBJ2-2; D gene ambiguous. The origin of this receptor is a man aged 18 to 35 in good health. Some clones in this sample may be carry-over from other donors' samples. Input material: naive CD4+ T cells from PBMCs. Subset: CD45RA+ positively selected. CDR3 nucleotide sequence: TGTGCCTGGAGTGTAAGTTTGAGGATAACCGGGGAGCTGTTTTTT. This encodes CAWSVSLRITGELFF.